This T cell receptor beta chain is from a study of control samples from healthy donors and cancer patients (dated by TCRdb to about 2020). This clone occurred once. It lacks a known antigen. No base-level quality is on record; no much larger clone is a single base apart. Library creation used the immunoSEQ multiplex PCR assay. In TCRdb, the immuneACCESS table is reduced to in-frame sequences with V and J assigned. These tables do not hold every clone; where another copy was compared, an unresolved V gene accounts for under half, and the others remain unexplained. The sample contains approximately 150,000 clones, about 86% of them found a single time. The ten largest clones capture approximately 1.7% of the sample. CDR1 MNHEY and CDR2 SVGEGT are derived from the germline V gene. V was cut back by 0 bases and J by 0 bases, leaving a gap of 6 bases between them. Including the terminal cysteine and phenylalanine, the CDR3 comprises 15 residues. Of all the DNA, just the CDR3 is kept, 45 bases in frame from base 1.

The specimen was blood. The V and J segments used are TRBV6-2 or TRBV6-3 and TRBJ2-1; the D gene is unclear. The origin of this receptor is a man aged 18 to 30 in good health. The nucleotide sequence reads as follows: TGTGCCAGCAGTTACTCGATCAGCTCCTACAATGAGCAGTTCTTC. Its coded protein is CASSYSISSYNEQFF.